This T cell receptor (beta chain) was profiled in a study of Ad26.COV2.S vaccination and SARS-CoV-2 variants. In the study overall: The donor was enrolled in the Ad26.COV2.S arm of the COV1001 trial.

The treatment: around 19 received Ad26.COV2.S at low or high dose, single or two shots; roughly five received placebo; per-sample allocation not given. Sampling was performed 63 days after the first vaccine or placebo injection. The protocol was immunoSEQ multiplex PCR, while the TCRdb copy is restricted to in-frame clones and leaves out a portion. The table includes about 500,000 clones, 80% to 90% detected once. CDR3 size: 12 residues. V lost 0 bases to trimming and J lost 12 bases, with 12 bases between them. Germline V CDR1 and CDR2: GTSNPN, SVGIG (reference sequence). Sequenced here: peripheral blood, sampled in a trial of Ad26.COV2.S vaccine versus placebo. The clonotype comes from a person between 18 and 65 years old who received the Ad26.COV2.S COVID-19 vaccine or a placebo. J is TRBJ1-5 and V is TRBV30; tentatively, D is TRBD1 (5 bases). CDR3 in DNA: TGTGCCTGGAGTGTAGGTTGGGGCCGCCAGCATTTT. This translates into CAWSVGWGRQHF.